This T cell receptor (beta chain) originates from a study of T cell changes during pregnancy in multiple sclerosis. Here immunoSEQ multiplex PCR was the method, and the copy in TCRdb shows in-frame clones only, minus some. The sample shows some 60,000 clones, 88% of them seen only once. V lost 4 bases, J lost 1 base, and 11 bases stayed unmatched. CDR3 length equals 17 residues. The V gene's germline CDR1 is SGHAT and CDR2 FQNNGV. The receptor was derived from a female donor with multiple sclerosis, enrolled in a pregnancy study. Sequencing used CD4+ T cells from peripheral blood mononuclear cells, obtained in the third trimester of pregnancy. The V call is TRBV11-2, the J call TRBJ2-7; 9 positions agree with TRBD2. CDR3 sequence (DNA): TGTGCCAGCAGCTCCACGGGGCGCGGGAGGGTTTCCTACGAGCAGTACTTC. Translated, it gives CASSSTGRGRVSYEQYF.